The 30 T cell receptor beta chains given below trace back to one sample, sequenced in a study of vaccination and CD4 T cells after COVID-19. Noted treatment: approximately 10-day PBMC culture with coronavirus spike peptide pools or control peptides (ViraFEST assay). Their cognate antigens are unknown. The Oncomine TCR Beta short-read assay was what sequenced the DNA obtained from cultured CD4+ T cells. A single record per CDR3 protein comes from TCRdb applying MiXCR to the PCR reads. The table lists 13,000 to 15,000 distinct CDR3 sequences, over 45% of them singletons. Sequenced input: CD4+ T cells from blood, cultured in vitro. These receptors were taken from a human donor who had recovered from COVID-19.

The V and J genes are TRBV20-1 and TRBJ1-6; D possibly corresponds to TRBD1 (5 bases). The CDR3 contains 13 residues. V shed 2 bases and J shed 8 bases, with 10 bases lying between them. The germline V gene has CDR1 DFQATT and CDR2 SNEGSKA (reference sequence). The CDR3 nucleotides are TGCAGTGCTAGATCAGGGCCCGATTCACCCCTCCACTTT. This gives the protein CSARSGPDSPLHF.

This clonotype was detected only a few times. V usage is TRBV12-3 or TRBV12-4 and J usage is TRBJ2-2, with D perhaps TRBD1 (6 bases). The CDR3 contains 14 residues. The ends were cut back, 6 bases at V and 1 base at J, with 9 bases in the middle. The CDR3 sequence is CASRGAGNTGELFF. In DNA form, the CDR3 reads TGTGCCAGCAGGGGGGCGGGGAACACCGGGGAGCTGTTTTTT.

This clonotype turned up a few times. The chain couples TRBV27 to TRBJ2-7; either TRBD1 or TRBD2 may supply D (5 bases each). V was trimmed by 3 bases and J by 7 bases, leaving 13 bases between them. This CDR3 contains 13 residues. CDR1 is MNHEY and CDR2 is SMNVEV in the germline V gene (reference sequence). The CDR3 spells CASSFSGAREQYF. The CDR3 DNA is TGTGCCAGCAGTTTTTCCGGGGCTCGTGAGCAGTACTTC.

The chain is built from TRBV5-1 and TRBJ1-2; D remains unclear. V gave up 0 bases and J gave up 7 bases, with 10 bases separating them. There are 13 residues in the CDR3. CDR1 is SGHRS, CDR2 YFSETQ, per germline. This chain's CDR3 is CASSLAGLGGYTF. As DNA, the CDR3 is TGCGCCAGCAGCTTGGCCGGGCTTGGTGGCTACACCTTC.

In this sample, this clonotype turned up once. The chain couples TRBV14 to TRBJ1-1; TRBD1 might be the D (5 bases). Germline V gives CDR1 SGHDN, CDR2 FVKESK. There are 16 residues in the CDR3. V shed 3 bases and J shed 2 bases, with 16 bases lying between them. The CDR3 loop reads CASSQGRGEYNTEAFF. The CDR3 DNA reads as TGTGCCAGCAGCCAGGGGCGGGGGGAATACAACACTGAAGCTTTCTTT.

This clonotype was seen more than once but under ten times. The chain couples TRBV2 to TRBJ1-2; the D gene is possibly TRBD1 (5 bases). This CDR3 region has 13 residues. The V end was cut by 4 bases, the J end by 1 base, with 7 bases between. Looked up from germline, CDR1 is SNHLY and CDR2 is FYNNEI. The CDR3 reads CASSADSNYGYTF. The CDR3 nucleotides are TGTGCCAGCAGTGCCGACAGTAACTATGGCTACACCTTC.

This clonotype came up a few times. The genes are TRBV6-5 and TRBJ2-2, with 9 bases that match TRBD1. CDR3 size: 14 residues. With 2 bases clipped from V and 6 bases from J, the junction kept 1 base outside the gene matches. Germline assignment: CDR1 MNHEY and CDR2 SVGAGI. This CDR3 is CASSYRTGAGELFF. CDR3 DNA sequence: TGTGCCAGCAGTTACAGGACAGGGGCCGGGGAGCTGTTTTTT.

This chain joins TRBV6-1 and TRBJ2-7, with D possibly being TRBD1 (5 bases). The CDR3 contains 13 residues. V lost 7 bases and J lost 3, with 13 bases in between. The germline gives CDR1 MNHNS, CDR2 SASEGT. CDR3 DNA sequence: TGTGCCAGCAATAGGGGCACCTTCTACGAGCAGTACTTC. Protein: CASNRGTFYEQYF.

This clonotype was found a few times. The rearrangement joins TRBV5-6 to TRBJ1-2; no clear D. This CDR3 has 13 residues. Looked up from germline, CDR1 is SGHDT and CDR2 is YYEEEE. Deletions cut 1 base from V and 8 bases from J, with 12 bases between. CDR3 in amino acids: CASSLFLREGYTF. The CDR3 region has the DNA TGTGCCAGCAGCTTGTTTCTTCGGGAGGGCTACACCTTC.

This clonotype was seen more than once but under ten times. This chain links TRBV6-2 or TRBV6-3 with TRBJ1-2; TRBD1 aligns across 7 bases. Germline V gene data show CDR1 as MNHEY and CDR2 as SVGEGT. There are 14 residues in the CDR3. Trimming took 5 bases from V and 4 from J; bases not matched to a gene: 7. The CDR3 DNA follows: TGTGCCAGCAGTACCCCAGGGGGAGCCTATGGCTACACCTTC. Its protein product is CASSTPGGAYGYTF.

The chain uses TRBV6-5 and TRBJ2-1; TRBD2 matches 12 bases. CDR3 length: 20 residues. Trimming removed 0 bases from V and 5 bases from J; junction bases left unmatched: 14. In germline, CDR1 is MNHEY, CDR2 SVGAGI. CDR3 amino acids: CASSYSSRASGRASHNEQFF. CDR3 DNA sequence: TGTGCCAGCAGTTACTCGAGTCGGGCTAGCGGGAGGGCCTCGCACAATGAGCAGTTCTTC.

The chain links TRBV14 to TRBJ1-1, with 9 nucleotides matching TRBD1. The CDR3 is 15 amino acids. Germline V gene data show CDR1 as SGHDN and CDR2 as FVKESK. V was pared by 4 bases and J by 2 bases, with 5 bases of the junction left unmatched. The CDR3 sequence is CASSPLTGGNTEAFF. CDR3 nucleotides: TGTGCCAGCAGCCCACTGACAGGGGGAAACACTGAAGCTTTCTTT.

The CDR3 loop reads CASSDSFSYEQYF. The CDR3 region has the DNA TGTGCCAGCAGTGACAGTTTCTCCTACGAGCAGTACTTC. The genes are TRBV12-3 or TRBV12-4 and TRBJ2-7; D is possibly TRBD1 (5 bases). The CDR3 has 13 amino acids. Trimming pared 5 bases from V and 0 bases from J, leaving 8 bases between.

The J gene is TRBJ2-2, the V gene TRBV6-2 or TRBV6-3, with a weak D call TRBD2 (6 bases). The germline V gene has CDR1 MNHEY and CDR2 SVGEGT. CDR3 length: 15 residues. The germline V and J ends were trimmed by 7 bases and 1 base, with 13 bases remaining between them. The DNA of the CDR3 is TGTGCCAGCACCTGGGACTCAGTGAACACCGGGGAGCTGTTTTTT. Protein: CASTWDSVNTGELFF.

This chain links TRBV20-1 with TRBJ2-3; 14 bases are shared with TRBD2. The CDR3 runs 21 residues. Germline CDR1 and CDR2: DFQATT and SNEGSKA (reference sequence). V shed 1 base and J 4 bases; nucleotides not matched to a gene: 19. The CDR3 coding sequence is TGCAGTGCTAGAGGTCGTCTTCGTGGGACTAGCGGGAGTATGTGGGCAGATACGCAGTATTTT. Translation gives CSARGRLRGTSGSMWADTQYF.

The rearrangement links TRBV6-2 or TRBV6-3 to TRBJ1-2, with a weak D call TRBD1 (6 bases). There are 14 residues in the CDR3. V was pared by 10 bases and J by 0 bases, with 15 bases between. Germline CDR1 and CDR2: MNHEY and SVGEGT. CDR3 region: CATTHRETNYGYTF. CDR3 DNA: TGTGCCACCACCCACAGGGAGACTAACTATGGCTACACCTTC.

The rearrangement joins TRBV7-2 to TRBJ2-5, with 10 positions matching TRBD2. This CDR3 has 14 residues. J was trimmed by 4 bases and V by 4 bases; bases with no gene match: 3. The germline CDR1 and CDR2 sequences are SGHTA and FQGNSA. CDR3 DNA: TGTGCCAGCAGCTCGAGCGGGGGGGGAGAGACCCAGTACTTC. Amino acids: CASSSSGGGETQYF.

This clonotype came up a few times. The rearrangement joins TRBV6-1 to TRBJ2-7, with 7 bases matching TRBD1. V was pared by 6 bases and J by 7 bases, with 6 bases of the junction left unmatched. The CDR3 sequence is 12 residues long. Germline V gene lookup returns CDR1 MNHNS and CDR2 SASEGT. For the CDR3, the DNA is TGTGCCAGCAGAGACAGGGTGGGGGAGCAGTACTTC. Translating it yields CASRDRVGEQYF.

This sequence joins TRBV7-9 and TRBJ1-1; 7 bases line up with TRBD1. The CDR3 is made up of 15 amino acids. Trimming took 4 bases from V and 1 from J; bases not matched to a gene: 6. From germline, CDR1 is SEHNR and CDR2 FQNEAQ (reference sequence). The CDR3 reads CASSSGTAENTEAFF. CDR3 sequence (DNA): TGTGCCAGCAGCTCCGGGACAGCGGAGAACACTGAAGCTTTCTTT.

The CDR3 region has the DNA TGTGCTTCGACCTTGGGGCTAGCGAAAAATAGTGAGCAGTTCTTC. Its translation is CASTLGLAKNSEQFF. The chain carries TRBV11-3 and TRBJ2-1, with D maybe TRBD2 (6 bases). Germline V gene sequence: CDR1 SGHNT, CDR2 YENEEA. The CDR3 sequence is 15 residues long.

The CDR3 loop reads CASSLSGDTEAFF. The DNA of the CDR3 is TGTGCCAGCAGCTTATCAGGGGACACTGAAGCTTTCTTT. This chain joins TRBV7-9 and TRBJ1-1, with a possible D match to TRBD1 (6 bases). The CDR3 extends over 13 amino acids. V dropped 2 bases and J dropped 3 bases, with 7 bases sitting between them. The V gene's germline CDR1 is SEHNR and CDR2 FQNEAQ (reference sequence).

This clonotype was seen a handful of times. CDR3: CASSLGGKYSPLHF. The CDR3 DNA reads TGTGCCAGCAGCCTAGGAGGGAAGTATTCACCCCTCCACTTT. The rearrangement joins TRBV12-3 or TRBV12-4 to TRBJ1-6; no firm D call. The CDR3 spans 14 residues. The V end was cut by 6 bases, the J end by 8 bases, with 14 bases between.

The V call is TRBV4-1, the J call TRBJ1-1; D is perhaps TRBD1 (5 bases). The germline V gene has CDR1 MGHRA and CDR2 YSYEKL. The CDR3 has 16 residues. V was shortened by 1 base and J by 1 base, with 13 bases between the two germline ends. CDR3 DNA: TGCGCCAGCAGCCAAGTCGCAGGGAGTGGGAACACTGAAGCTTTCTTT. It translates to CASSQVAGSGNTEAFF.

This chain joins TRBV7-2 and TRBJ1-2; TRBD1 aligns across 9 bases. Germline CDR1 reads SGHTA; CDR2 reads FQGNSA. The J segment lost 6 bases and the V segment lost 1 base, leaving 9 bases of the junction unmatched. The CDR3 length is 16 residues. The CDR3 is CASSLVWDREVHGYTF. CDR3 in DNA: TGTGCCAGCAGCTTAGTCTGGGACAGGGAGGTCCATGGCTACACCTTC.

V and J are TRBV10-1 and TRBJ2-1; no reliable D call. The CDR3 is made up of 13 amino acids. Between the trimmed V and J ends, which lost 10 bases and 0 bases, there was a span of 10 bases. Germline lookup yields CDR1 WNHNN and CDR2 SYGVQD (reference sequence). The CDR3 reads CATPSCSYNEQFF. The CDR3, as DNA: TGCGCCACCCCATCTTGCTCCTACAATGAGCAGTTCTTC.

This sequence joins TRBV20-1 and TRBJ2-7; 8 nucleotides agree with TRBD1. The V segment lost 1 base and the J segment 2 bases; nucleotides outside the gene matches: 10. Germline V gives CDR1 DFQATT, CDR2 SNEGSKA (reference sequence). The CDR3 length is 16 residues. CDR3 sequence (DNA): TGCAGTGCTAGAGCCTCCGGGACAGGACCCACCTACGAGCAGTACTTC. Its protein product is CSARASGTGPTYEQYF.

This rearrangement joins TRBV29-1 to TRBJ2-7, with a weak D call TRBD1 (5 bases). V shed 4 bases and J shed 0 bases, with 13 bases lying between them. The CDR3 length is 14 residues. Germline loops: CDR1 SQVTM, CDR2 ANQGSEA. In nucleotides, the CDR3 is TGCAGCGTTGTTAAAGGGGCGCGCTCCTACGAGCAGTACTTC. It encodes CSVVKGARSYEQYF.

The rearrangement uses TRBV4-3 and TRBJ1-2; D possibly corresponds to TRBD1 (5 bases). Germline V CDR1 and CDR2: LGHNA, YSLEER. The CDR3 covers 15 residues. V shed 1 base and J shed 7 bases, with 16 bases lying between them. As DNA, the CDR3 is TGCGCCAGCAGCCAAGCTGCCGGGGGACCTCGTGGCTACACCTTC. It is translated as CASSQAAGGPRGYTF.

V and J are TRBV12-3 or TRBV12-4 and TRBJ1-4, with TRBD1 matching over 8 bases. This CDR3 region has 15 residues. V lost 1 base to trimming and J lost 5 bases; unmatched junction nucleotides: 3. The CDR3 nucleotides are TGTGCCAGCAGTTTAGACCGACAGGGGAATGAAAAACTGTTTTTT. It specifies CASSLDRQGNEKLFF.

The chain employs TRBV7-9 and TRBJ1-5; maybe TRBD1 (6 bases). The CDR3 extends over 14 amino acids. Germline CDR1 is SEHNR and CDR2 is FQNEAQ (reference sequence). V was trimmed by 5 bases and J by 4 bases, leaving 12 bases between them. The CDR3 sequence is CASSPKGGNQPQHF. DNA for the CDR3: TGTGCCAGCAGCCCGAAGGGGGGTAATCAGCCCCAGCATTTT.